Shown below are 3 T cell receptor beta chains from a single sample sequenced in a study of radiation and T cells in renal cell carcinoma. Stated time point: baseline pretreatment blood. Indicated treatment: 15 Gy SBRT to primary tumor, nephrectomy 4 weeks later. Profiled with immunoSEQ multiplex PCR; TCRdb holds only in-frame clones, not every one. The sample lists roughly 130,000 clones, around nine tenths occurring once. The sample was blood, taken from a patient whose treatment included radiotherapy and nephrectomy. The source is a woman aged 50 to 60 with renal cell carcinoma.

The rearrangement uses TRBV5-5 and TRBJ1-4; 7 bases line up with TRBD1. The junction had 9 bases not matched to a gene; V was cut back by 3 bases and J by 7 bases. The CDR3 runs to 15 residues. The V gene's germline CDR1 is SGHKS and CDR2 YYEKEE (reference sequence). The CDR3, as DNA: TGTGCCAGCAGCTCTCCGGGACAGAATATTGAAAAACTGTTTTTT. Translated: CASSSPGQNIEKLFF.

The V call is TRBV7-2, the J call TRBJ2-2, with D hard to call. V lost 3 bases and J lost 2, with 10 bases in between. From germline, CDR1 is SGHTA and CDR2 FQGNSA. This CDR3 has 15 amino acids. DNA for the CDR3: TGTGCCAGCAGCTTGGGCAGTTTAAACACCGGGGAGCTGTTTTTT. Translated, it gives CASSLGSLNTGELFF. Full variable domain (outside the CDR3, taken from reference TRBV7-2 and TRBJ2-2): GAGVSQSPSNKVTEKGKDVELRCDPISGHTALYWYRQSLGQGLEFLIYFQGNSAPDKSGLPSDRFSAERTGGSVSTLTIQRTQQEDSAVYLCASSLGSLNTGELFFGEGSRLTVL.

Details on this clone: The sample contains more than one DNA sequence encoding this CDR3. V is TRBV5-1 and J is TRBJ1-3; the D gene is possibly TRBD1 (6 bases). V gave up 5 bases and J gave up 4 bases, with 7 bases separating them. CDR1 SGHRS and CDR2 YFSETQ come from the germline V gene. The CDR3 has 12 residues. The CDR3 coding sequence is TGCGCCAGCAGGGACAGCGGAAACACCATATATTTT. It specifies CASRDSGNTIYF.